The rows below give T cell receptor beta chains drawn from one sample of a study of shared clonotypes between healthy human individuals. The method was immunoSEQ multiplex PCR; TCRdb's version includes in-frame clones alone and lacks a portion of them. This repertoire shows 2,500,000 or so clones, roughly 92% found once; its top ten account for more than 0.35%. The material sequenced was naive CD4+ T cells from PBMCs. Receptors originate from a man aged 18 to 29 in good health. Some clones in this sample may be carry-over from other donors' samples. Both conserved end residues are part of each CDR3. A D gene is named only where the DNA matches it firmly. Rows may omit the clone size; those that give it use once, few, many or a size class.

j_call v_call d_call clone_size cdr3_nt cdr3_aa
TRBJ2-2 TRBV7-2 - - TGTGCCAGCAGCTTAGCGCGGAGAGAAACCGGGGAGCTGTTTTTT CASSLARRETGELFF
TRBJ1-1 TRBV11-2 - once TGTGCCAGCAGCTTAGGTTTGGCTTCTGAAGCTTTCTTT CASSLGLASEAFF
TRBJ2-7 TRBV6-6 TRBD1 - TGTGCCAGCAGACCCGGGACAGGGCCCTACGAGCAGTACTTC CASRPGTGPYEQYF
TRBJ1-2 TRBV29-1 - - TGCAGCGCTGCCCTCGCGGCTAACTATGGCTACACCTTC CSAALAANYGYTF
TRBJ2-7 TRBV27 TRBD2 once TGTGCCAGCCGAGGGGTAGCGGGAGGGCAGGAGCAGTACTTC CASRGVAGGQEQYF
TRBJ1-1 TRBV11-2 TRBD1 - TGTGCCAGCAGCTTAAGGGGGACAGCCCACACTGAAGCTTTCTTT CASSLRGTAHTEAFF
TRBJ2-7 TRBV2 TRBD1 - TGTGCCAGCAGTCAACAGGGGGTCTACGAGCAGTACTTC CASSQQGVYEQYF
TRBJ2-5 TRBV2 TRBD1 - TGTGCCAGCAATACAGGGGCCCGAGAGACCCAGTACTTC CASNTGARETQYF
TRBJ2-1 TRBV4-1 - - TGCGCCAGCAGCCAAGACCCCCGGGGGAGCTCCTACAATGAGCAGTTCTTC CASSQDPRGSSYNEQFF
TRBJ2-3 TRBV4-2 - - TGTGCCAGCAGCCCCCCGTTGGCGGCAGATACGCAGTATTTT CASSPPLAADTQYF
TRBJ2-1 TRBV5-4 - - TGTGCCAGCAGCTTGGTCGGCAGTCACAATGAGCAGTTCTTC CASSLVGSHNEQFF
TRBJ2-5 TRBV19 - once TGTGCCAGTACGAAATTAGACAGTCCGGAGACCCAGTACTTC CASTKLDSPETQYF
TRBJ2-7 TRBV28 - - TGTGCCAGCAGTATTACAGGGATCTCCTACGAGCAGTACTTC CASSITGISYEQYF
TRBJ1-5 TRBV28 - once TGTGCCAGCAGTGGGTCCAATCAGCCCCAGCATTTT CASSGSNQPQHF
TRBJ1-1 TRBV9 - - TGTGCCAGCAGCGTAGGGGAAAGCATGAACACTGAAGCTTTCTTT CASSVGESMNTEAFF
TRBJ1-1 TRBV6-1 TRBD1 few TGTGCCAGCAGCTTGGACAGGGGAAGAACTGAAGCTTTCTTT CASSLDRGRTEAFF
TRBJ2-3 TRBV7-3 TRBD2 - TGTGCCAGCAGCTACCTCGGTGGAGCGGGATTACATACGCAGTATTTT CASSYLGGAGLHTQYF
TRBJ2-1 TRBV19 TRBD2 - TGTGCCAGTAGTAAACTAGCGGGAGTATACAATGAGCAGTTCTTC CASSKLAGVYNEQFF
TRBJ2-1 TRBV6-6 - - TGTGCCAGCAGTTACCCGACAGGTGGAAATGAGCAGTTCTTC CASSYPTGGNEQFF
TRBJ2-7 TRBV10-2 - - TGCGCCAGCAGGGTTACAGGATATGGTGGCGAGCAGTACTTC CASRVTGYGGEQYF
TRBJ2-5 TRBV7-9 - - TGTGCCAGCAGCTTAGCTGCCAGCCTCGAGACCCAGTACTTC CASSLAASLETQYF
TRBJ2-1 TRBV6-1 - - TGTGCCGGGAAGTACAGCTCCTACAATGAGCAGTTCTTC CAGKYSSYNEQFF
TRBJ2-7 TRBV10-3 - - TGTGCCATCAGTGAGTTGAGGCAGGGTCTCAGCGAGCAGTACTTC CAISELRQGLSEQYF
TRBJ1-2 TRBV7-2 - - TGTGCCAGCAGCTTAGTAGGGCTCGTGGACACCCTTTTGGGCGGCTACACCTTC CASSLVGLVDTLLGGYTF
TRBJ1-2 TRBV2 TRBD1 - TGTGCCAGCATCCCGTTCGGGACAGGGGGCAGTGGCTACACCTTC CASIPFGTGGSGYTF
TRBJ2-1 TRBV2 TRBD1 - TGTGCCAGCAGTAGACAGGGCCCCCCCTACAATGAGCAGTTCTTC CASSRQGPPYNEQFF
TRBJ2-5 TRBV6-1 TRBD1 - TGTGCCAGCAGGGGGACAGGGTCGGAGACCCAGTACTTC CASRGTGSETQYF
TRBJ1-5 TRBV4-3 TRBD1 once TGCGCCAGCAGCCAAGTGGACCGTCCAGGGACAGGGTATTGCAATCAGCCCCAGCATTTT CASSQVDRPGTGYCNQPQHF
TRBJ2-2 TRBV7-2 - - TGTGCCAGCAGCCCCCGGGGACATCCATCGAACACCGGGGAGCTGTTTTTT CASSPRGHPSNTGELFF
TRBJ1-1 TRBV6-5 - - TGTGCCAGCGGGGCACCGGACGACACTGAAGCTTTCTTT CASGAPDDTEAFF
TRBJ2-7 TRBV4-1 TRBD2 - TGCGCCAGCAGCCAAGGCGGGAGGAGGGAGCAGTACTTC CASSQGGRREQYF
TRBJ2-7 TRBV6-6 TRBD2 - TGTGCCAGCAGTTACGCTAGCGGGGCGTACGAGCAGTACTTC CASSYASGAYEQYF
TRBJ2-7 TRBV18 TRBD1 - TGTGCCAGCTCACCCCCCCTAGGACAGGGGGCGGGTGAGCAGTACTTC CASSPPLGQGAGEQYF
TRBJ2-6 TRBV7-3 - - TGTGCCAGCAGCTTAAGGTCCTCTGGGGCCAACGTCCTGACTTTC CASSLRSSGANVLTF
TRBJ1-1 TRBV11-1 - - TGTGCCAGCAGCCCCAGGAGGGGTAGGAACACTGAAGCTTTCTTT CASSPRRGRNTEAFF
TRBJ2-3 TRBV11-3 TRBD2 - TGTGCCAGCAGCTTGGGGCTAGCGGAGACAGATACGCAGTATTTT CASSLGLAETDTQYF
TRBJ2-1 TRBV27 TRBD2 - TGTGCCAGCACCATCCGGACTAGCGGGGATTACAATGAGCAGTTCTTC CASTIRTSGDYNEQFF
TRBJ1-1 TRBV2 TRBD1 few TGTGCCAGCAGTGCCCACAGGGGCACTGAAGCTTTCTTT CASSAHRGTEAFF
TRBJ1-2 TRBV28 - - TGTGCCAGCAGTCCCCTCGAGGGTTCCTATGGCTACACCTTC CASSPLEGSYGYTF
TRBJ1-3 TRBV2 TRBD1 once TGTGCCAGCAGTGGAGGGACAGGGCTCACCATATATTTT CASSGGTGLTIYF
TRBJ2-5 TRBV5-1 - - TGCGCCAGCAGCCTAGGACCCTCCGGGGAGACCCAGTACTTC CASSLGPSGETQYF
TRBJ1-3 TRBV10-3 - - TGTGCCATCAGGGGCACGGGCTCTGGAAACACCATATATTTT CAIRGTGSGNTIYF
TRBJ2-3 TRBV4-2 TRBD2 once TGTGCCAGCAGCCAAGACCAAGGACTAGCAGCAGATACGCAGTATTTT CASSQDQGLAADTQYF
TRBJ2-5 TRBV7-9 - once TGTGCCAGCAGCTTGCCGGAGACCCAAGAGACCCAGTACTTC CASSLPETQETQYF
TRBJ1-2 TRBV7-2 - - TGTGCCAGCAGCTCCTTCGGTGCAGGAGGGCGTGGCTACACCTTC CASSSFGAGGRGYTF
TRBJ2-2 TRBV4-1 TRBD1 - TGCGCCAGCAGCCAAGGGACAGGGGACAACACCGGGGAGCTGTTTTTT CASSQGTGDNTGELFF
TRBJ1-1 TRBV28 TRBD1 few TGTGCCAGCAGTGGGAGACAGGGCGGTGAAGCTTTCTTT CASSGRQGGEAFF
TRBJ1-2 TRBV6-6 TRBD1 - TGTGCCAGCAGCCCAGATCAGGGGGCGCGCGGCTACACCTTC CASSPDQGARGYTF